One sample yielded the 7 T cell receptor beta chains listed below, sequenced in a study of vaccination effects on CD4 cells after COVID-19. These receptors' antigens are unknown. Expansion with viral peptide pools was applied to antigen-specific CD4+ T cells by the ViraFEST assay prior to sequencing. CD4+ T cells were isolated after 10 days of culture. The data were produced by immunoSEQ multiplex PCR, yet TCRdb's version contains in-frame clones alone and is incomplete. The repertoire holds around 13,000 clones, about 80% seen once, with less than 30% in the top ten. Material: CD4+ T cells from PBMCs cultured with HCoV-229E spike peptides, obtained before COVID-19 vaccination. The receptors stem from a human donor who received a COVID-19 vaccine.

The chain is built from TRBV4-3 and TRBJ2-5; D assignment may be TRBD1 or TRBD2 (5 bases each). The CDR3 runs to 14 residues. Germline V CDR1 and CDR2: LGHNA, YSLEER. The germline V and J ends were trimmed by 1 base and 1 base, with 7 bases remaining between them. The CDR3 region has the DNA TGCGCCAGCAGCCAAGTGGGGGTCCAAGAGACCCAGTACTTC. Protein product: CASSQVGVQETQYF.

The chain carries TRBV3-1 (or the pseudogene TRBV3-2) and TRBJ1-5; tentative D call: TRBD1 (5 bases). From germline, CDR1 is LGHDT and CDR2 YNNKEL (reference sequence). V lost 2 bases to trimming and J lost 2 bases, with 22 bases between them. The CDR3 is 19 amino acids. This CDR3 reads CASSQTGGFTGGGNQPQHF. In DNA form, the CDR3 reads TGTGCCAGCAGCCAAACGGGGGGTTTTACTGGGGGGGGCAATCAGCCCCAGCATTTT.

The chain has TRBV5-1 and TRBJ1-4; possible D gene TRBD1, 5 bases. There are 15 residues in the CDR3. CDR1 and CDR2 (germline): SGHRS, YFSETQ. V lost 4 bases, J lost 7 bases, and 17 bases lay in between. This CDR3 is CASSLVRGGVEKLFF. For the CDR3, the DNA is TGCGCCAGCAGCCTGGTTCGTGGGGGAGTTGAAAAACTGTTTTTT.

The genes are TRBV19 and TRBJ2-5; TRBD2 matches 9 bases. Germline assignment: CDR1 LNHDA and CDR2 SQIVND (reference sequence). This CDR3 contains 17 residues. V was pared by 5 bases and J by 3 bases, with 13 bases of the junction left unmatched. CDR3 sequence: CASSPLQSGTSKETQYF. As DNA, the CDR3 is TGTGCCAGTAGTCCGCTCCAATCCGGGACTAGCAAAGAGACCCAGTACTTC.

The chain employs TRBV7-2 and TRBJ2-1, with 7 bases lining up with TRBD2. The CDR3 extends over 15 amino acids. The germline V gene has CDR1 SGHTA and CDR2 FQGNSA. Unmatched junction bases numbered 6, after V lost 1 base and J lost 6 bases. The CDR3 spells CASSLVAGVGNEQFF. Here the CDR3 DNA reads TGTGCCAGCAGCTTAGTGGCGGGAGTGGGCAATGAGCAGTTCTTC.

V usage is TRBV10-2 and J usage is TRBJ2-3, with TRBD2 matching 10 bases. Germline values: CDR1 WSHSY, CDR2 SAAADI. With V trimmed by 8 bases and J by 0 bases, 5 bases remained unmatched. The length of the CDR3 is 15 residues. CDR3 sequence (DNA): TGCGCCAGCGCCGGACTAGCGGCAAGCACAGATACGCAGTATTTT. This codes for CASAGLAASTDTQYF.

The chain links TRBV6-2 or TRBV6-3 to TRBJ1-2; D gene uncertain. This CDR3 region has 13 residues. Trimming shortened V by 3 bases and J by 2 bases, and 7 bases separated the two germline ends. Germline CDR1 and CDR2: MNHEY and SVGEGT. The CDR3 reads CASSYLGNYGYTF. CDR3 DNA: TGTGCCAGCAGTTATTTGGGGAACTATGGCTACACCTTC.